Below, one T cell receptor beta chain is given with its context. Libraries were prepared by immunoSEQ multiplex PCR; TCRdb keeps only in-frame clonotypes and omits some of them. The sample includes tens of thousands of clones, 80% to 95% of them seen just once. This sample is drawn from a study of technical replicates of blood from several donors. Per the germline V gene, CDR1 is LGHNA and CDR2 is YSLEER. V was cut by 0 bases and J by 2 bases, with 11 bases left in between. CDR3 length equals 15 residues. The sequence was collected from a human donor in good health. Some clones in this sample may be carry-over from other donors' samples. Sequenced sample: PBMCs. The rearrangement links TRBV4-3 to TRBJ2-7; perhaps TRBD2 as D (5 bases). The CDR3 DNA is TGCGCCAGCAGCCAAGACGGGGTAGGAGCCTACGAGCAGTACTTC. It translates to CASSQDGVGAYEQYF.